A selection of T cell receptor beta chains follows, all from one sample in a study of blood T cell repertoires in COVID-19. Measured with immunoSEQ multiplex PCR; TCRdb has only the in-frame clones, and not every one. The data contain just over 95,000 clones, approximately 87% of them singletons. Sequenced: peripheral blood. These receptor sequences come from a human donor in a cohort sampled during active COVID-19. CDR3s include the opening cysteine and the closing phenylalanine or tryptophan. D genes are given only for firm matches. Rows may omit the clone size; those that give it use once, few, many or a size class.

cdr3_nt: TGTGCCAGCTCTTTCACAGGCGGGGAGCTGTTTTTT
cdr3_aa: CASSFTGGELFF
clone_size: .
v_call: TRBV18
d_call: .
j_call: TRBJ2-2
cdr3_length: 12

cdr3_nt: TGTGCCAGCAGCTCTACTCTTACAGGGGACTCTGGAAACACCATATATTTT
cdr3_aa: CASSSTLTGDSGNTIYF
clone_size: .
v_call: TRBV5-6
d_call: TRBD1
j_call: TRBJ1-3
cdr3_length: 17

cdr3_nt: TGTGCCATCAGTGAGTGGGGTCTAGCTGTGTATTTT
cdr3_aa: CAISEWGLAVYF
clone_size: .
v_call: TRBV10-3
d_call: .
j_call: TRBJ2-3
cdr3_length: 12

cdr3_nt: TGTGCCAGCAGCTTAGTTGGACTAGCGGGAACCCAAGCCCAGTACTTC
cdr3_aa: CASSLVGLAGTQAQYF
clone_size: .
v_call: TRBV11-2
d_call: TRBD2
j_call: TRBJ2-5
cdr3_length: 16

cdr3_nt: TGTGCCAGCTCACCAAGGACAGGGTCCGGGACTAGCGAGACCCAGTACTTC
cdr3_aa: CASSPRTGSGTSETQYF
clone_size: .
v_call: TRBV18
d_call: .
j_call: TRBJ2-5
cdr3_length: 17

cdr3_nt: TGTGCCAGCAGTTTTGACAGGTGGGAGACCCAGTACTTC
cdr3_aa: CASSFDRWETQYF
clone_size: .
v_call: TRBV12-3/TRBV12-4
d_call: .
j_call: TRBJ2-5
cdr3_length: 13

cdr3_nt: TGTGCCAGCAGTTTAAGGACAGGGAGAGCTTTCTTT
cdr3_aa: CASSLRTGRAFF
clone_size: .
v_call: TRBV7-2
d_call: TRBD1
j_call: TRBJ1-1
cdr3_length: 12

cdr3_nt: TGTGCCAGCAGTTTAGAACAGTTTTATGGCTACACCTTC
cdr3_aa: CASSLEQFYGYTF
clone_size: .
v_call: TRBV28
d_call: .
j_call: TRBJ1-2
cdr3_length: 13

cdr3_nt: TGTGCCAGCAGACACTTGACAGGGGGAATCGGTGGCTACACCTTC
cdr3_aa: CASRHLTGGIGGYTF
clone_size: .
v_call: TRBV7-2
d_call: TRBD1
j_call: TRBJ1-2
cdr3_length: 15

cdr3_nt: TGTGCCAGTAGGGAAGGACAGGCGGGGGAGCAGTACTTC
cdr3_aa: CASREGQAGEQYF
clone_size: once
v_call: TRBV19
d_call: .
j_call: TRBJ2-7
cdr3_length: 13

cdr3_nt: TGTGCCAGCAGCCCGAACAGGGTCCGCTACGAGCAGTACTTC
cdr3_aa: CASSPNRVRYEQYF
clone_size: .
v_call: TRBV6-5
d_call: .
j_call: TRBJ2-7
cdr3_length: 14

cdr3_nt: TGTGCCAGCAGCTTGGCGGGACAGGGCGGCACTGAAGCTTTCTTT
cdr3_aa: CASSLAGQGGTEAFF
clone_size: .
v_call: TRBV7-6
d_call: TRBD1
j_call: TRBJ1-1
cdr3_length: 15

cdr3_nt: TGTGCCAGCAGCCGCCCCGGGTCCAGAAATTCACCCCTCCACTTT
cdr3_aa: CASSRPGSRNSPLHF
clone_size: .
v_call: TRBV3-1/TRBV3-2
d_call: .
j_call: TRBJ1-6
cdr3_length: 15

cdr3_nt: TGTGCCAGCAGCCAAGAGGACTTATACGAGCAGTACTTC
cdr3_aa: CASSQEDLYEQYF
clone_size: .
v_call: TRBV4-2
d_call: .
j_call: TRBJ2-7
cdr3_length: 13

cdr3_nt: TGTGCCAGCAAGGAGGATACTGGGGCCAACGTCCTGACTTTC
cdr3_aa: CASKEDTGANVLTF
clone_size: .
v_call: TRBV2
d_call: .
j_call: TRBJ2-6
cdr3_length: 14

cdr3_nt: TGTGCCAGCAGCTTCGGCGCAGGGGGCTTCGATGAGCAGTTCTTC
cdr3_aa: CASSFGAGGFDEQFF
clone_size: .
v_call: TRBV7-9
d_call: TRBD1
j_call: TRBJ2-1
cdr3_length: 15

cdr3_nt: TGTGCCAGCAGTTACTCGTTTCTAGCGGGAGGCAATGAGCAGTTCTTC
cdr3_aa: CASSYSFLAGGNEQFF
clone_size: .
v_call: TRBV6-2/TRBV6-3
d_call: TRBD2
j_call: TRBJ2-1
cdr3_length: 16

cdr3_nt: TGTGCCAGCTCACCAGCCCTTACTAGCGCAAACTACGAGCAGTACTTC
cdr3_aa: CASSPALTSANYEQYF
clone_size: .
v_call: TRBV18
d_call: TRBD2
j_call: TRBJ2-7
cdr3_length: 16

cdr3_nt: TGTGCCAGCAGGGACAGGGGAGGATCACCCCTCCACTTT
cdr3_aa: CASRDRGGSPLHF
clone_size: once
v_call: TRBV2
d_call: TRBD1
j_call: TRBJ1-6
cdr3_length: 13

cdr3_nt: TGCGCCAGCAGTGAGTCTGGGACAGGGAAAATCTATGGCTACACCTTC
cdr3_aa: CASSESGTGKIYGYTF
clone_size: .
v_call: TRBV10-2
d_call: TRBD1
j_call: TRBJ1-2
cdr3_length: 16

cdr3_nt: TGTGCCAGCAGCTTAGCGGGACAGGGGGTGAGGTCAGGTGAAGCTTTCTTT
cdr3_aa: CASSLAGQGVRSGEAFF
clone_size: .
v_call: TRBV7-3
d_call: TRBD1
j_call: TRBJ1-1
cdr3_length: 17

cdr3_nt: TGTGCCAGCAGTACTTACCGTAGAGATACGCAGTATTTT
cdr3_aa: CASSTYRRDTQYF
clone_size: .
v_call: TRBV12-3/TRBV12-4
d_call: .
j_call: TRBJ2-3
cdr3_length: 13

cdr3_nt: TGTGCCAGCACCTTTGGCGGGGCCTACAATGAGCAGTTCTTC
cdr3_aa: CASTFGGAYNEQFF
clone_size: .
v_call: TRBV7-8
d_call: .
j_call: TRBJ2-1
cdr3_length: 14

cdr3_nt: TGTGCCAGCAGCCAAGGCAGGGAAGGTCAGCCCCAGCATTTT
cdr3_aa: CASSQGREGQPQHF
clone_size: .
v_call: TRBV4-2
d_call: .
j_call: TRBJ1-5
cdr3_length: 14

cdr3_nt: TGTGCCAGTAGTATAGATTTTGGCGGAAGGGGGCTCGGTGAGCAGTTCTTC
cdr3_aa: CASSIDFGGRGLGEQFF
clone_size: .
v_call: TRBV19
d_call: TRBD1
j_call: TRBJ2-1
cdr3_length: 17

cdr3_nt: TGTGCCAGCAGTGAGTTCCCTAGCTCCTACAATGAGCAGTTCTTC
cdr3_aa: CASSEFPSSYNEQFF
clone_size: .
v_call: TRBV6-4
d_call: .
j_call: TRBJ2-1
cdr3_length: 15

cdr3_nt: TGTGCCAGCAGACAGGGGTTGAACGCCCCAGAGACCCAGTACTTC
cdr3_aa: CASRQGLNAPETQYF
clone_size: .
v_call: TRBV11-1
d_call: TRBD1
j_call: TRBJ2-5
cdr3_length: 15

cdr3_nt: TGTGCCACCAGTGGCGGGGTCACCTACGAGCAGTACTTC
cdr3_aa: CATSGGVTYEQYF
clone_size: .
v_call: TRBV24-1
d_call: .
j_call: TRBJ2-7
cdr3_length: 13

cdr3_nt: TGCGCCAGCAGCCAAGAAGGGCTAGCCAATGAGCAGTTCTTC
cdr3_aa: CASSQEGLANEQFF
clone_size: .
v_call: TRBV4-3
d_call: .
j_call: TRBJ2-1
cdr3_length: 14

cdr3_nt: TGTGCCACCAGCAGTAAAGGACAGGGGACAACTAATGAAAAACTGTTTTTT
cdr3_aa: CATSSKGQGTTNEKLFF
clone_size: .
v_call: TRBV15
d_call: TRBD1
j_call: TRBJ1-4
cdr3_length: 17

cdr3_nt: TGTGCCAGCACCTGGACTGAGGGAGCCGGGGAGCTGTTTTTT
cdr3_aa: CASTWTEGAGELFF
clone_size: once
v_call: TRBV7-9
d_call: .
j_call: TRBJ2-2
cdr3_length: 14

cdr3_nt: TGTGCCAGCAGCCGAGGGGGTTTCATTCAGTACTTC
cdr3_aa: CASSRGGFIQYF
clone_size: few
v_call: TRBV3-1/TRBV3-2
d_call: .
j_call: TRBJ2-4
cdr3_length: 12

cdr3_nt: TGTGCCAGCAGTCTCGGACAGGGAAGCAATCAGCCCCAGCATTTT
cdr3_aa: CASSLGQGSNQPQHF
clone_size: .
v_call: TRBV28
d_call: TRBD1
j_call: TRBJ1-5
cdr3_length: 15

cdr3_nt: TGTGCCAGCAGCGGAGCGGGAAAGGACTACAATGAGCAGTTCTTC
cdr3_aa: CASSGAGKDYNEQFF
clone_size: .
v_call: TRBV9
d_call: TRBD2
j_call: TRBJ2-1
cdr3_length: 15

cdr3_nt: TGTGCCTGCCTCCGGGCGGGGGGGCTCTCCTTCCAAGCGCAGTATTTT
cdr3_aa: CACLRAGGLSFQAQYF
clone_size: .
v_call: TRBV30
d_call: TRBD2
j_call: TRBJ2-3
cdr3_length: 16

cdr3_nt: TGTGCCTGGACCTCCCACAGTGACCCCTATGGCTACACCTTC
cdr3_aa: CAWTSHSDPYGYTF
clone_size: .
v_call: TRBV30
d_call: .
j_call: TRBJ1-2
cdr3_length: 14

cdr3_nt: TGTGCCATCAGTGGAGGCGAGTACGAGCAGTACTTC
cdr3_aa: CAISGGEYEQYF
clone_size: .
v_call: TRBV10-3
d_call: .
j_call: TRBJ2-7
cdr3_length: 12

cdr3_nt: TGTGCCACCAGTGACGCGGGACAGTACACAGATACGCAGTATTTT
cdr3_aa: CATSDAGQYTDTQYF
clone_size: .
v_call: TRBV24-1
d_call: .
j_call: TRBJ2-3
cdr3_length: 15

cdr3_nt: TGTGCCAGCAGTTACTCCGTCGGGGTAGGCTACGAGCAGTACTTC
cdr3_aa: CASSYSVGVGYEQYF
clone_size: .
v_call: TRBV6-6
d_call: .
j_call: TRBJ2-7
cdr3_length: 15